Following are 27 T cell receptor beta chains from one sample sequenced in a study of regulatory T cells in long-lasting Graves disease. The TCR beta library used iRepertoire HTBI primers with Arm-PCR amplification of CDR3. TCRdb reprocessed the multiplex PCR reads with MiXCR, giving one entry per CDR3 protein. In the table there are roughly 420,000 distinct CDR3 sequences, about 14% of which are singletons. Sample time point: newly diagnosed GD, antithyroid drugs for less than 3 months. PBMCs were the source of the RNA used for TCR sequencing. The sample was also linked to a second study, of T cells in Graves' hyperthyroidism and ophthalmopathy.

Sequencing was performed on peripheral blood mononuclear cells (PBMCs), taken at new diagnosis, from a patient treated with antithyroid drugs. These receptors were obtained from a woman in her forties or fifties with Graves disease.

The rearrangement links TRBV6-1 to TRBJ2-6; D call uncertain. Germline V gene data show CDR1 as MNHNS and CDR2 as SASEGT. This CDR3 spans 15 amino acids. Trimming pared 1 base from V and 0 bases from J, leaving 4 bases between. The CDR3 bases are TGTGCCAGCAGTGAAGTCTCCTCTGGGGCCAACGTCCTGACTTTC. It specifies CASSEVSSGANVLTF.

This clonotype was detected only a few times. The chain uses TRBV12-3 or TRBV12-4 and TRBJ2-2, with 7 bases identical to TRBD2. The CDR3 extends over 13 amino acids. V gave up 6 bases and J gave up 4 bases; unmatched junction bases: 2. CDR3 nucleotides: TGTGCCAGCAGAGGGACTACCACCGGGGAGCTGTTTTTT. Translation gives CASRGTTTGELFF.

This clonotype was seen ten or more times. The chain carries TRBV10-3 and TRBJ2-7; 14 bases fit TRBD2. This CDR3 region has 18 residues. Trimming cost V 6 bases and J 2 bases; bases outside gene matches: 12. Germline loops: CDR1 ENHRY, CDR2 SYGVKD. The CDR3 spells CAISRGLAGAYRTYEQYF. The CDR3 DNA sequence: TGTGCCATCAGCAGGGGACTAGCGGGAGCTTATCGCACCTACGAGCAGTACTTC.

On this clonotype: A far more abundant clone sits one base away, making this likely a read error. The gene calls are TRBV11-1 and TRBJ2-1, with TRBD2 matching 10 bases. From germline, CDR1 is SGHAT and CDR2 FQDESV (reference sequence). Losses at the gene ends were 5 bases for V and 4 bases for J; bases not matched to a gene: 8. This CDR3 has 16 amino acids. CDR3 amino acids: CASSPLGSGRYNEQFF. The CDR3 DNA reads TGTGCCAGCAGCCCCCTGGGTAGCGGGAGGTACAATGAGCAGTTCTTC.

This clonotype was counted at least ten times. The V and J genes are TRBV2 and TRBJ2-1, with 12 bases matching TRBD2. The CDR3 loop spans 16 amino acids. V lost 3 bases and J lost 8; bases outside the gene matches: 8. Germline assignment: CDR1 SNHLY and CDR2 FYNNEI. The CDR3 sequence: CASSDLGLAGMDEQFF. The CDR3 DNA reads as TGTGCCAGCAGTGATCTAGGACTAGCGGGAATGGATGAGCAGTTCTTC.

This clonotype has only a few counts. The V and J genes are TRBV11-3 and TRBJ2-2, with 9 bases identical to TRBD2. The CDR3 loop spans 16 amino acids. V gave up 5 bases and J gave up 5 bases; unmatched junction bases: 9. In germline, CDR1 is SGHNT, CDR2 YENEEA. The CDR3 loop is CASSQGGAGGTGELFF. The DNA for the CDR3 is TGTGCCAGCAGCCAAGGAGGAGCGGGAGGAACCGGGGAGCTGTTTTTT. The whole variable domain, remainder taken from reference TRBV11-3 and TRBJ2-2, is EAGVVQSPRYKIIEKKQPVAFWCNPISGHNTLYWYLQNLGQGPELLIRYENEEAVDDSQLPKDRFSAERLKGVDSTLKIQPAELGDSAVYLCASSQGGAGGTGELFFGEGSRLTVL.

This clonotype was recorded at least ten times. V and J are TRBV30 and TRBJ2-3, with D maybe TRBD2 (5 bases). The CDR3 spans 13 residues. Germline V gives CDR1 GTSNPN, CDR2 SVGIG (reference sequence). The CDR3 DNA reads TGTGCTGCGACTACCCTTCGCACAGATACGCAGTATTTT. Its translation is CAATTLRTDTQYF.

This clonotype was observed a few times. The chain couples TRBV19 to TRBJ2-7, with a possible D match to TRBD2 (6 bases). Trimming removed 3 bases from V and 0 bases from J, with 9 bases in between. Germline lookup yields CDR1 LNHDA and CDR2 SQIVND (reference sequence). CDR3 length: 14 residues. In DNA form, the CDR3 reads TGTGCCAGTAGTATTCACGGGAGCTCCTACGAGCAGTACTTC. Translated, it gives CASSIHGSSYEQYF.

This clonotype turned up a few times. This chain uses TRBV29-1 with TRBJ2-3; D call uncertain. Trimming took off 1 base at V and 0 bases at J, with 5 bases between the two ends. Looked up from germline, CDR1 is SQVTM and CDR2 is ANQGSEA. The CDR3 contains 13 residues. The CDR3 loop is CSVEATSTDTQYF. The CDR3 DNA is TGCAGCGTTGAAGCGACTAGCACAGATACGCAGTATTTT.

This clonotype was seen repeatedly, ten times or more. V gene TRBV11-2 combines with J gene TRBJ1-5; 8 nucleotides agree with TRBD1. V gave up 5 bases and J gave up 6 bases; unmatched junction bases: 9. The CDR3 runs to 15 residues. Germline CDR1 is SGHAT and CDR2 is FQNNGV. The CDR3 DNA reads TGTGCCAGCAGCCCAAAAGGACAGGGTAGTCAGCCCCAGCATTTT. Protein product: CASSPKGQGSQPQHF.

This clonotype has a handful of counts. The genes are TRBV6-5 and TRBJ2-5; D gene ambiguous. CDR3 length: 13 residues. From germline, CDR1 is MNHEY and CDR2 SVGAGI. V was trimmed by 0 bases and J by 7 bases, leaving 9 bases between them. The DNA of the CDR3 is TGTGCCAGCAGTTACTCGCAGGACGGGACCCAGTACTTC. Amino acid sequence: CASSYSQDGTQYF.

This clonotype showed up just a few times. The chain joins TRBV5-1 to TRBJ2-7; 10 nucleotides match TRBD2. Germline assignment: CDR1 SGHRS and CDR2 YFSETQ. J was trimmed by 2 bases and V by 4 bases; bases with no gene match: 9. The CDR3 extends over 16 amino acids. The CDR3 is CASSRTSGESTYEQYF. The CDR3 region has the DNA TGCGCCAGCAGCCGTACTAGCGGGGAATCCACCTACGAGCAGTACTTC. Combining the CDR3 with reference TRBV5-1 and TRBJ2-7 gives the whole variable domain KAGVTQTPRYLIKTRGQQVTLSCSPISGHRSVSWYQQTPGQGLQFLFEYFSETQRNKGNFPGRFSGRQFSNSRSEMNVSTLELGDSALYLCASSRTSGESTYEQYFGPGTRLTVT.

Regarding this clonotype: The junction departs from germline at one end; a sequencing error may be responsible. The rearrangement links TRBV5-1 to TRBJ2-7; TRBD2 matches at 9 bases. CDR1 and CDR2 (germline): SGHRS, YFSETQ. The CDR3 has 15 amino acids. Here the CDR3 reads CASSLTTSGEYEQHF. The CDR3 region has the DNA TGCGCCAGCAGCTTGACGACTAGCGGTGAATACGAGCAGCACTTC. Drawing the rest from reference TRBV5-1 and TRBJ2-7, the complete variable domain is KAGVTQTPRYLIKTRGQQVTLSCSPISGHRSVSWYQQTPGQGLQFLFEYFSETQRNKGNFPGRFSGRQFSNSRSEMNVSTLELGDSALYLCASSLTTSGEYEQHFGPGTRLTVT.

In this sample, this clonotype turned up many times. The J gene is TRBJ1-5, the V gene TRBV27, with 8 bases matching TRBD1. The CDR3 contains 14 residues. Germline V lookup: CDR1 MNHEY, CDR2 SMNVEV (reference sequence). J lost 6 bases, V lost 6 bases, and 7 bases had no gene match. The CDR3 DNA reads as TGTGCCAGCAGGTGGCCAGGGGGCCTTCAGCCCCAGCATTTT. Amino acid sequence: CASRWPGGLQPQHF.

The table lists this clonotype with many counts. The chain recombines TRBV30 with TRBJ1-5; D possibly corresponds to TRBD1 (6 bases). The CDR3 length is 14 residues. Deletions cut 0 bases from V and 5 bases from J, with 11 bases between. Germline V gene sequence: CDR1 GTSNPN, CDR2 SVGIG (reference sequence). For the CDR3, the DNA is TGTGCCTGGAGTGTAGGGCAGGGGTATCAGCCCCAGCATTTT. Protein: CAWSVGQGYQPQHF.

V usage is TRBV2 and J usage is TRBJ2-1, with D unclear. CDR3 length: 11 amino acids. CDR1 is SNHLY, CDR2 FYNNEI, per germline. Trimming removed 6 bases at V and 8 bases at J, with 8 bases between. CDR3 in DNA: TGTGCCAGCAGATTTACATATGAGCAGTTCTTC. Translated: CASRFTYEQFF.

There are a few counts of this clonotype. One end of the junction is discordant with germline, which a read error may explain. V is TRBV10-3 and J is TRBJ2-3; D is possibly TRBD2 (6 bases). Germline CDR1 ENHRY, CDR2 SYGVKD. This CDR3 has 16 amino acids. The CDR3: CAISEVQTTRGNTQYF. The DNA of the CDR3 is TGTGCCATAAGTGAAGTTCAGACTACCCGGGGGAATACGCAGTATTTT.

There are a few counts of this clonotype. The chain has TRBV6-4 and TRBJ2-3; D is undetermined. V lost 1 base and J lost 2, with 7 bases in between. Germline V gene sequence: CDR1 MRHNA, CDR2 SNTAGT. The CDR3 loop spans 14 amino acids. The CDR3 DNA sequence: TGTGCCAGCAGTGACTGGCCACTCACAGATACGCAGTATTTT. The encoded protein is CASSDWPLTDTQYF.

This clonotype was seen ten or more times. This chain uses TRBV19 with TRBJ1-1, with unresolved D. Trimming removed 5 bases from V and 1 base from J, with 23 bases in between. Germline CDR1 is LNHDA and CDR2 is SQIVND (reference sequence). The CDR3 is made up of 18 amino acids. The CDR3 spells CASSSRSILRRKNTEAFF. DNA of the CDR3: TGTGCCAGTAGTTCTCGGTCGATCCTGAGAAGAAAGAACACTGAAGCTTTCTTT.

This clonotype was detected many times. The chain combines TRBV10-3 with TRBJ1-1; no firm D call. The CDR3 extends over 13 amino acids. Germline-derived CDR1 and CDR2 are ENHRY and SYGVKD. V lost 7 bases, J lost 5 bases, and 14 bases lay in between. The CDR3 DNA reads TGTGCCATCAACCCCCGATATGGAACTGAAGCTTTCTTT. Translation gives CAINPRYGTEAFF.

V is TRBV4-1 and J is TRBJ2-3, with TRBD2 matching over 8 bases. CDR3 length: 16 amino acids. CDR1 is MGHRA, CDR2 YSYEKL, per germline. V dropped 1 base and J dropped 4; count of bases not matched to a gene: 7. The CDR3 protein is CASSQVNLREADTQYF. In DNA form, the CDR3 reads TGCGCCAGCAGCCAAGTCAATTTGCGGGAGGCAGATACGCAGTATTTT.

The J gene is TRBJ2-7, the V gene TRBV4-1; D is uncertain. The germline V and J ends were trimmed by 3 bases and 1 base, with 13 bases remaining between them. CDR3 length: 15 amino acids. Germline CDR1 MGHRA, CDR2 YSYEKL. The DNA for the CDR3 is TGCGCCAGCAGCCATGAAGGTGAAAATTCCTACGAGCAGTACTTC. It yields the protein CASSHEGENSYEQYF.

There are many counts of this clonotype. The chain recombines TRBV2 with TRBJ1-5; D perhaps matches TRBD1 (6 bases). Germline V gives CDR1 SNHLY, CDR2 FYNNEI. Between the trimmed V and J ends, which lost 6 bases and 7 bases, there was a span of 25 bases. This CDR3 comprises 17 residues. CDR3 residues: CASRDPRTVSSGQPQHF. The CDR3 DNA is TGTGCCAGCAGGGATCCCCGGACAGTATCGTCGGGCCAGCCCCAGCATTTT. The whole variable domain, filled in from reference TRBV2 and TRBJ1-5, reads EPEVTQTPSHQVTQMGQEVILRCVPISNHLYFYWYRQILGQKVEFLVSFYNNEISEKSEIFDDQFSVERPDGSNFTLKIRSTKLEDSAMYFCASRDPRTVSSGQPQHFGDGTRLSIL.

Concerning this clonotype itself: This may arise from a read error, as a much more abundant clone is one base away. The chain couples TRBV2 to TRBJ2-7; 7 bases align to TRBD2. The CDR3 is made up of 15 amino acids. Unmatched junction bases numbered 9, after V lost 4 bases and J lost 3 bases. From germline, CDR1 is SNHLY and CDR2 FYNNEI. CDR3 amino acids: CASSGLGEGHYEQYF. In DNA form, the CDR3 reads TGTGCCAGCAGTGGTTTGGGGGAGGGCCACTACGAGCAGTACTTC.

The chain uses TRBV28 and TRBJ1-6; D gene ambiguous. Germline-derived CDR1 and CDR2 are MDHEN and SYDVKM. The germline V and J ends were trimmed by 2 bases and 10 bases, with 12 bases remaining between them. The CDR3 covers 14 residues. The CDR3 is CASSLVQTDSPLHF. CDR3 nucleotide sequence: TGTGCCAGCAGTTTAGTGCAGACGGACTCACCCCTCCACTTT.

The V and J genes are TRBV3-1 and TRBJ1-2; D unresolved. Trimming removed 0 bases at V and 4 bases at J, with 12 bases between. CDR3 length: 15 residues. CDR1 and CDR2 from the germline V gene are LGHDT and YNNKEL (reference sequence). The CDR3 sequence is CASSQEGRRFYGYTF. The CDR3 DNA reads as TGTGCCAGCAGCCAAGAAGGACGTCGATTCTATGGCTACACCTTC.

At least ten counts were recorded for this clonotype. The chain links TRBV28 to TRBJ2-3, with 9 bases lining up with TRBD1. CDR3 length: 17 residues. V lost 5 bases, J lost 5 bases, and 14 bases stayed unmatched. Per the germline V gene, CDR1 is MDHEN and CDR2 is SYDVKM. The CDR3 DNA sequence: TGTGCCAGCAGTGGTGGGGACAGGGTCCTAGCTGAAGATACGCAGTATTTT. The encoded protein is CASSGGDRVLAEDTQYF.